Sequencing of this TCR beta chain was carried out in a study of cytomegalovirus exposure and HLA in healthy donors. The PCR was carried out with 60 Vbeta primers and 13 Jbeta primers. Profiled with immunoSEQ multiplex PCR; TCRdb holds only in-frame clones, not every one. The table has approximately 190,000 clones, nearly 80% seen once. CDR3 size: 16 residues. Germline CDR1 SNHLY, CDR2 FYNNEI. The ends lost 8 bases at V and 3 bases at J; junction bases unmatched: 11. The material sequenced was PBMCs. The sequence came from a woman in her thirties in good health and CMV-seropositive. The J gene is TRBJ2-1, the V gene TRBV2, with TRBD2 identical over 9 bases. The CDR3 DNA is TGTGCCAGCTTTAAGAACGAGCGGGAGGACTACAATGAGCAGTTCTTC. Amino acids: CASFKNEREDYNEQFF. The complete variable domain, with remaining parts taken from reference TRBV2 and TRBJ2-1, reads EPEVTQTPSHQVTQMGQEVILRCVPISNHLYFYWYRQILGQKVEFLVSFYNNEISEKSEIFDDQFSVERPDGSNFTLKIRSTKLEDSAMYFCASFKNEREDYNEQFFGPGTRLTVL.